This TCR beta chain derives from a study of cytomegalovirus exposure and HLA in healthy donors. Study at large: T cells numbering about 179 million yielded around 120 million unique TCR beta sequences in an earlier analysis.

Researchers ran the PCR with 60 Vbeta and 13 Jbeta primers. The method was immunoSEQ multiplex PCR; TCRdb's version includes in-frame clones alone and lacks a portion of them. The sample records approximately 110,000 clones, more than 65% being singletons. The donors (healthy individuals) were bone marrow donors. Between the trimmed V and J ends, which lost 3 bases and 2 bases, there was a span of 17 bases. The germline CDR1 and CDR2 sequences are LNHDA and SQIVND (reference sequence). This CDR3 is built from 16 residues. The chain employs TRBV19 and TRBJ2-7, with D possibly being TRBD2 (7 bases). The clonotype originates from a woman in her forties in good health and CMV-seropositive. The source material was PBMCs. CDR3 nucleotides: TGTGCCAGTAGTATCTCCGGGGGGCTGGCCCCCTACGAGCAGTACTTC. It specifies CASSISGGLAPYEQYF.